These 10 T cell receptor beta chains originate from one sample sequenced in a study of identifying expanded T cells in peripheral blood. Clones were sequenced by immunoSEQ multiplex PCR, and TCRdb holds only the in-frame ones, with some missing. The sample has 95,000 to 100,000 clones, roughly 85% seen once. Specimen: blood. These receptors were collected from a person aged 18-70 years in good health.

The genes are TRBV21-1 and TRBJ1-2. TRBV21-1 is noted as a pseudogene. This CDR3 has 18 residues. The CDR3 sequence: CASRTGRGRFSSLVGYTF. The CDR3 bases are TGTGCCAGCAGGACTGGCCGGGGGCGCTTTTCTTCTCTCGTCGGCTACACCTTC.

This clone was seen a few times. The CDR3 sequence is CSTRPGYTF. The CDR3 DNA reads as TGCAGCACACGGCCAGGCTACACCTTC. This chain connects TRBV29-1 to TRBJ1-2; D gene ambiguous. V lost 8 bases and J 8 bases, leaving 9 bases between the germline ends. Germline CDR1 and CDR2: SQVTM and ANQGSEA. This CDR3 is 9 amino acids long.

The CDR3: CASSDVRGGRTGELFF. In nucleotides, the CDR3 is TGTGCCAGTAGCGACGTCCGGGGGGGCCGCACCGGGGAGCTGTTTTTT. V is TRBV5-4 and J is TRBJ2-2, with TRBD2 matching over 8 bases. Looked up from germline, CDR1 is SGHNT and CDR2 is YYREEE (reference sequence). V lost 8 bases and J lost 4; bases outside the gene matches: 13. This CDR3 contains 16 residues.

The CDR3 sequence is CASSLVRDRAYEQYF. The CDR3 region has the DNA TGTGCCAGCTCCCTCGTCCGGGACAGGGCCTACGAGCAGTACTTC. This chain joins TRBV19 and TRBJ2-7; 9 bases are shared with TRBD1. CDR3 length: 15 amino acids. The germline CDR1 and CDR2 sequences are LNHDA and SQIVND (reference sequence). V lost 9 bases and J lost 2; bases outside the gene matches: 11.

This chain uses TRBV30 with TRBJ2-7; maybe TRBD1 (6 bases). Trimming left V 0 bases short and J 3 bases short, with 15 bases between. This CDR3 is built from 15 residues. Germline-derived CDR1 and CDR2 are GTSNPN and SVGIG (reference sequence). The CDR3, as DNA: TGTGCCTGGAGTGTAGGGGTGACAGGTGGCTACGAGCAGTACTTC. As protein: CAWSVGVTGGYEQYF.

This chain joins TRBV28 and TRBJ2-3; D remains unclear. Germline lookup yields CDR1 MDHEN and CDR2 SYDVKM. The V end was cut by 10 bases, the J end by 0 bases, with 11 bases between. The CDR3 totals 13 residues. Written as DNA, the CDR3 is TGTGCCACCTTCGGCCCTAGCACAGATACGCAGTATTTT. This translates into CATFGPSTDTQYF. The variable domain in full, completed from reference TRBV28 and TRBJ2-3, reads DVKVTQSSRYLVKRTGEKVFLECVQDMDHENMFWYRQDPGLGLRLIYFSYDVKMKEKGDIPEGYSVSREKKERFSLILESASTNQTSMYLCATFGPSTDTQYFGPGTRLTVL.

The gene calls are TRBV2 and TRBJ2-7, with D perhaps being TRBD1 or TRBD2 (5 bases each). The CDR3 length is 18 residues. V was clipped by 10 bases and J by 0 bases, with 28 bases between them. Per the germline V gene, CDR1 is SNHLY and CDR2 is FYNNEI. The CDR3 spells CAMLGTSVYANISYEQYF. DNA of the CDR3: TGTGCCATGTTAGGGACGTCGGTTTACGCAAACATCTCCTACGAGCAGTACTTC. The full variable domain, rest sourced from reference TRBV2 and TRBJ2-7, is EPEVTQTPSHQVTQMGQEVILRCVPISNHLYFYWYRQILGQKVEFLVSFYNNEISEKSEIFDDQFSVERPDGSNFTLKIRSTKLEDSAMYFCAMLGTSVYANISYEQYFGPGTRLTVT.

This clone came up a few times. The chain joins TRBV30 to TRBJ1-4; TRBD1 aligns across 9 bases. In germline, CDR1 is GTSNPN, CDR2 SVGIG (reference sequence). CDR3 size: 11 residues. The trim removed 1 base at V and 17 bases at J, leaving 5 bases unmatched. The CDR3 here is CAWSGGDRAFF. CDR3 nucleotide sequence: TGTGCCTGGAGTGGGGGGGACAGGGCATTTTTT.

This chain links TRBV11-3 with TRBJ2-3; perhaps TRBD1 as D (6 bases). Germline CDR1 SGHNT, CDR2 YENEEA. Deletions cut 5 bases from V and 4 bases from J, with 13 bases between. CDR3 length equals 14 residues. CDR3 nucleotide sequence: TGTGCCAGCAGCCTAAGCAGGGGAGCAGATACGCAGTATTTT. Translated, it gives CASSLSRGADTQYF.

This clone was observed a single time. The V and J genes are TRBV5-6 and TRBJ2-3; the D call may be TRBD1 or TRBD2 (6 bases each). Between the trimmed V and J ends, which lost 0 bases and 2 bases, there was a span of 10 bases. CDR1 and CDR2 from the germline V gene are SGHDT and YYEEEE. This CDR3 comprises 15 residues. The CDR3 loop is CASSLAGGLTDTQYF. Here the CDR3 DNA reads TGTGCCAGCAGCTTGGCCGGGGGCCTCACAGATACGCAGTATTTT. The full variable domain, rest sourced from reference TRBV5-6 and TRBJ2-3, is DAGVTQSPTHLIKTRGQQVTLRCSPKSGHDTVSWYQQALGQGPQFIFQYYEEEERQRGNFPDRFSGHQFPNYSSELNVNALLLGDSALYLCASSLAGGLTDTQYFGPGTRLTVL.